The source of this T cell receptor (beta chain) is a study of blood T cell repertoires in COVID-19. Overall study: Donors in the United States, Italy and Spain gave samples during acute or convalescent COVID-19. T cells, B-cell-depleted T cells, or PBMCs supplied cDNA or gDNA.

A single count supports this clone. CDR3 size: 16 residues. Germline lookup yields CDR1 MNHNS and CDR2 SASEGT. V lost 0 bases to trimming and J lost 6 bases; unmatched junction nucleotides: 6. In the original workflow: It was from reference gene primer amplification that nucleated cell counts were estimated. Using immunoSEQ multiplex PCR, the repertoire was profiled, and TCRdb retains in-frame clones only, with some absent. The V and J calls and the clone size are those of that table, but D and trimming were determined from the DNA. The sample consists of approximately 31,000 clones, about 86% of them appearing once.

The material sequenced was peripheral blood. The chain links TRBV6-1 to TRBJ2-2; 8 nucleotides agree with TRBD1. This TCR was recovered from an elderly woman with active or convalescent COVID-19. CDR3 region: CASSEAAGGAAGELFF. In DNA, the CDR3 is TGTGCCAGCAGTGAAGCCGCAGGGGGCGCGGCCGGGGAGCTGTTTTTT.